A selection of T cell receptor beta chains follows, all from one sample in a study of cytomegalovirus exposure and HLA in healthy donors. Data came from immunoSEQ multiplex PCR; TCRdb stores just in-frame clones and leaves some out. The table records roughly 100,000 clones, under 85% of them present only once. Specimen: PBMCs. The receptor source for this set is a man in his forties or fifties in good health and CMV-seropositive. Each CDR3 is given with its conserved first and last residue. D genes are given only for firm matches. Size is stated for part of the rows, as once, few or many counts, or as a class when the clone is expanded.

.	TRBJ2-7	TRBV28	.	TGTGCCAGCAGTACGGGACTGAGCTACGAGCAGTACTTC	CASSTGLSYEQYF
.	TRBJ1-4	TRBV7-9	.	TGTGCCAGCAGCTCCTTGGCAGGCAACCCAACTAATGAAAAACTGTTTTTT	CASSSLAGNPTNEKLFF
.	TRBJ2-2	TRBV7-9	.	TGTGCCAGCAGCCCCGTCGGGGGGGAGCTGTTTTTT	CASSPVGGELFF
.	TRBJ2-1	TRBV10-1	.	TGCGCCAGCAGTGATCGGGGCGGGGCGTACAATGAGCAGTTCTTC	CASSDRGGAYNEQFF
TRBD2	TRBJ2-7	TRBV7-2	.	TGTGCCAGCAGCTTGGGACTAGCGGTTTACGAGCAGTACTTC	CASSLGLAVYEQYF
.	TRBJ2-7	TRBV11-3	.	TGTGCCAGCAGCTTAGTGGAGGGCCGGTTCCACGAGCAGTACTTC	CASSLVEGRFHEQYF
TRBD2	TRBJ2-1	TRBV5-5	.	TGTGCCAGCAGCCGACTAGCGGTAGACGGTGAGCAGTTCTTC	CASSRLAVDGEQFF
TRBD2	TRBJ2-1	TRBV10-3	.	TGTGCCATCAGGAGCGGGACTAGTTCTTATGAGCAGTTCTTC	CAIRSGTSSYEQFF
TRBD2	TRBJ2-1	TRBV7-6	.	TGTGCCAGCAGCCGGACTAGTGGCAAATACAATGAGCAGTTCTTC	CASSRTSGKYNEQFF
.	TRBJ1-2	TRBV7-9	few	TGTGCCAGCAGCTTACATCCTGAGCCTAACTATGGCTACACCTTC	CASSLHPEPNYGYTF
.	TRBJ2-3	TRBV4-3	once	TGCGCCAGCAGCCAAGATTGGGCAGGGAAGAAAGATACGCAGTATTTT	CASSQDWAGKKDTQYF
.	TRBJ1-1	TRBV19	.	TGTGCCAGTAGTATAGATGACAGGCTTCAAGCTTTCTTT	CASSIDDRLQAFF
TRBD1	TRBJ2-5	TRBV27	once	TGTGCCAGCAGTTGGAGACAGGGGGCGCCGGAGACCCAGTACTTC	CASSWRQGAPETQYF
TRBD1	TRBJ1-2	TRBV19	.	TGTGCCAGTACCGCACAGGGGGCGCGGGTGTGGTATGGCTACACCTTC	CASTAQGARVWYGYTF
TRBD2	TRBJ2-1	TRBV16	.	TGTGCCAGCAGCCAATCTTCCGGGAGGGGCAATGAGCAGTTCTTC	CASSQSSGRGNEQFF
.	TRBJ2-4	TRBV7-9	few	TGTTCCAGCAGCCCGCCCGGTCTAGCCAAAAACATTCAGTACTTC	CSSSPPGLAKNIQYF
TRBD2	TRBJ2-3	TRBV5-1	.	TGCGCCAGCAGCTCAGGACTAGCGGGGAAGACAGATACGCAGTATTTT	CASSSGLAGKTDTQYF
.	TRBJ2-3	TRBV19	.	TGTGCCAGTAGTACAGGGCCTGGTACAGATACGCAGTATTTT	CASSTGPGTDTQYF
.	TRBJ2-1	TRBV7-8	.	TGTGCCAGCAGCCGTGACGGGACAACCTACAATGAGCAGTTCTTC	CASSRDGTTYNEQFF
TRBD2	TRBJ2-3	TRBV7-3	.	TGTGCCAGCAGCTCCACTAGCGGGAGCGGGGATACGCAGTATTTT	CASSSTSGSGDTQYF
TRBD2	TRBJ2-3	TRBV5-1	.	TGCGCCAGCAGCTTGGGTCTAGCGGGAGGGTTAGATACGCAGTATTTT	CASSLGLAGGLDTQYF
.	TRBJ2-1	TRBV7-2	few	TGTGCCAGCAGCTTCGATGACAGTTTCTACAATGAGCAGTTCTTC	CASSFDDSFYNEQFF
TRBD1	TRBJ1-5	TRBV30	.	TGTGCCTGGAGTTTCAGACAGGGGGCAAGTCAGCCCCAGCATTTT	CAWSFRQGASQPQHF
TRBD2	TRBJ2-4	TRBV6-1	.	TGTGCCAGCAGTGAGAATAATCTAGCGGGAGTGGGCAAAAACATTCAGTACTTC	CASSENNLAGVGKNIQYF
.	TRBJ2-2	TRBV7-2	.	TGTGCCAGCAGATACGGGACTCAGGGCACCGGGGAGCTGTTTTTT	CASRYGTQGTGELFF
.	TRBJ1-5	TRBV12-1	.	TGTGCCAGCAGCTTGGTACCCGGGACAGGGTACCAGCCCCAGCATTTT	CASSLVPGTGYQPQHF
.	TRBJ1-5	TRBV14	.	TGTGCCAGCAGCCAAGATTGGAACAGGGTCGGTCGGTACTCTTTTAGCAATCAGCCCCAGCATTTT	CASSQDWNRVGRYSFSNQPQHF
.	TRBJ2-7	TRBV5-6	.	TGTGCCAGCAGCTTAGGCAACTACTACGAGCAGTACTTC	CASSLGNYYEQYF
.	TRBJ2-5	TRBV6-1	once	TGTGCCAGCAGTGAAGGGGGGGTCGCAGAGACCCAGTACTTC	CASSEGGVAETQYF
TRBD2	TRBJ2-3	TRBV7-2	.	TGTGCCAGCAGCTTCGGCGGGAGTAAGTCAGATACGCAGTATTTT	CASSFGGSKSDTQYF
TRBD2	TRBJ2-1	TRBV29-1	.	TGCAGCGTTACTAGCGGGAGTACCTACAATGAGCGGTTCTTC	CSVTSGSTYNERFF